Each of the 27 T cell receptor beta chains below was sequenced from the same sample in a study of blood T cell repertoires in COVID-19. Assay: immunoSEQ multiplex PCR; the TCRdb copy retains only in-frame clones and omits some. The sample holds 25,000 to 30,000 clones; around 90% are singletons and the top ten take approximately 2.4%. Sequenced material: peripheral blood. The origin of the receptors is a human donor in a cohort sampled during active COVID-19.

This clone was recorded a few times. The chain carries TRBV27 and TRBJ2-1, with 8 bases fitting TRBD2. V dropped 6 bases and J dropped 2; count of bases not matched to a gene: 3. CDR3 length: 14 amino acids. Per germline, CDR1 MNHEY and CDR2 SMNVEV (reference sequence). CDR3 loop: CASSLSGTYNEQFF. The CDR3 nucleotides read TGTGCCAGCAGCCTTAGCGGGACCTACAATGAGCAGTTCTTC.

Here the CDR3 reads CASSLGGMNTEAFF. The CDR3 DNA is TGTGCCAGCAGCTTAGGAGGGATGAACACTGAAGCTTTCTTT. The chain recombines TRBV7-2 with TRBJ1-1; D unclear. CDR3 size: 14 residues. V lost 1 base and J 0 bases, leaving 6 bases between the germline ends. Germline V gene data show CDR1 as SGHTA and CDR2 as FQGNSA.

The rearrangement uses TRBV19 and TRBJ1-1; D not resolved. In germline, CDR1 is LNHDA, CDR2 SQIVND (reference sequence). The V end was cut by 6 bases, the J end by 3 bases, with 11 bases between. The CDR3 has 13 amino acids. The DNA for the CDR3 is TGTGCCAGTAGCCCAGGCTGGTACACTGAAGCTTTCTTT. It yields the protein CASSPGWYTEAFF.

This clone appeared a single time. The chain combines TRBV9 with TRBJ2-5, with D possibly TRBD2 on 6 matching bases. CDR1 and CDR2 from the germline V gene are SGDLS and YYNGEE. The CDR3 is 16 residues long. The V gene lost 1 base and the J gene lost 2 bases, with 15 bases spanning the gap. In nucleotides, the CDR3 is TGTGCCAGCAGCGTACTCTTCGGCGGAGGGCAAGAGACCCAGTACTTC. Protein: CASSVLFGGGQETQYF.

J is TRBJ2-1 and V is TRBV2; maybe TRBD1 (5 bases). The germline V and J ends were trimmed by 7 bases and 5 bases, with 12 bases remaining between them. This CDR3 comprises 13 residues. Looked up from germline, CDR1 is SNHLY and CDR2 is FYNNEI. CDR3 DNA: TGTGCCAGCACTAGGGGCCCCAACAATGAGCAGTTCTTC. This codes for CASTRGPNNEQFF.

V and J are TRBV16 and TRBJ2-3; D not resolved. V was trimmed by 3 bases and J by 1 base, leaving 11 bases between them. The CDR3 runs 15 residues. Looked up from germline, CDR1 is KGHSY and CDR2 is FQNENV. The CDR3 sequence: CASSHSHGRTDTQYF. The CDR3 region has the DNA TGTGCCAGCAGCCACTCTCATGGGCGCACAGATACGCAGTATTTT.

The chain is built from TRBV7-3 and TRBJ2-5; D may be TRBD2 (5 bases). The CDR3 sequence is 13 residues long. The V end lost 3 bases, the J end lost 4 bases, and 9 bases lay between the germline ends. Germline lookup yields CDR1 SGHTA and CDR2 FQGTGA. CDR3 sequence (DNA): TGTGCCAGCAGCTTCGGGGAGACAGAGACCCAGTACTTC. Protein: CASSFGETETQYF. Supplemented by reference TRBV7-3 and TRBJ2-5, the full variable domain reads GAGVSQTPSNKVTEKGKYVELRCDPISGHTALYWYRQSLGQGPEFLIYFQGTGAADDSGLPNDRFFAVRPEGSVSTLKIQRTERGDSAVYLCASSFGETETQYFGPGTRLLVL.

The chain is built from TRBV6-2 or TRBV6-3 and TRBJ2-3, with D possibly being TRBD1 (6 bases). CDR1 and CDR2 from the germline V gene are MNHEY and SVGEGT. The CDR3 is 12 residues long. The V gene lost 6 bases and the J gene lost 8 bases, with 12 bases spanning the gap. CDR3 sequence (DNA): TGTGCCAGCAGCCGACAGGACCCTACGCAGTATTTT. It yields the protein CASSRQDPTQYF.

The chain uses TRBV20-1 and TRBJ1-1; D is unresolved. Per the germline V gene, CDR1 is DFQATT and CDR2 is SNEGSKA (reference sequence). The CDR3 runs to 10 residues. The V end was cut by 3 bases, the J end by 4 bases, with 3 bases between. The CDR3 sequence is CSASRTEAFF. The CDR3 nucleotides read TGCAGTGCTAGTCGCACTGAAGCTTTCTTT.

The rearrangement links TRBV2 to TRBJ1-2; D gene uncertain. Trimming shortened V by 8 bases and J by 6 bases, and 25 bases separated the two germline ends. The CDR3 has 16 residues. Germline assignment: CDR1 SNHLY and CDR2 FYNNEI. The CDR3 sequence is CASQKRTFGSRNGYTF. The CDR3 DNA reads TGTGCCAGCCAGAAGCGAACATTCGGGAGTAGGAATGGCTACACCTTC.

This clone has only one observation. The chain employs TRBV19 and TRBJ1-3, with unresolved D. V lost 8 bases and J lost 0, with 14 bases in between. The CDR3 is made up of 15 amino acids. Germline V gene lookup returns CDR1 LNHDA and CDR2 SQIVND (reference sequence). The CDR3 reads CASAAGWSSGNTIYF. The CDR3 DNA reads as TGTGCCAGTGCCGCTGGATGGAGCTCTGGAAACACCATATATTTT.

The chain recombines TRBV10-3 with TRBJ2-7, with 9 bases identical to TRBD1. With 8 bases clipped from V and 4 bases from J, the junction kept 12 bases outside the gene matches. The CDR3 loop spans 15 amino acids. Germline CDR1 ENHRY, CDR2 SYGVKD. CDR3 DNA: TGTGCCATCGCACCGTCCGGGACAGGGCTATACGAGCAGTACTTC. Protein sequence: CAIAPSGTGLYEQYF.

This chain uses TRBV7-2 with TRBJ2-7; D remains ambiguous. Germline V CDR1 and CDR2: SGHTA, FQGNSA. This CDR3 is built from 14 residues. V lost 0 bases and J 2 bases, leaving 8 bases between the germline ends. DNA for the CDR3: TGTGCCAGCAGCTTAGCCAGTGCCACCTACGAGCAGTACTTC. Its translation is CASSLASATYEQYF.

This chain uses TRBV7-3 with TRBJ2-5; D not certain. The germline V gene encodes CDR1 SGHTA and CDR2 FQGTGA. V lost 1 base and J lost 2, with 5 bases in between. The CDR3 consists of 13 residues. Written as DNA, the CDR3 is TGTGCCAGCAGCTTAAGCGGACAAGAGACCCAGTACTTC. Translation: CASSLSGQETQYF.

The chain couples TRBV7-9 to TRBJ2-7; D is perhaps TRBD2 (6 bases). The CDR3 runs to 15 residues. From germline, CDR1 is SEHNR and CDR2 FQNEAQ (reference sequence). Trimming removed 5 bases at V and 6 bases at J, with 20 bases between. The CDR3 region is CASSPRPRAGREQYF. CDR3 DNA: TGTGCCAGCAGCCCCCGCCCCAGGGCGGGACGCGAGCAGTACTTC.

The gene calls are TRBV2 and TRBJ1-4, with TRBD1 matching over 10 bases. CDR1 is SNHLY and CDR2 is FYNNEI in the germline V gene. Germline trimming cut 11 bases from V and 8 bases from J; bases unmatched to any gene: 5. The length of the CDR3 is 12 residues. DNA of the CDR3: TGTGCCGACCGGGACAGGGGAGAAAAACTGTTTTTT. Translation gives CADRDRGEKLFF.

V and J are TRBV5-4 and TRBJ2-2; TRBD2 agrees at 11 bases. The trim removed 3 bases at V and 1 base at J, leaving 5 bases unmatched. The CDR3 is 17 amino acids. Germline V gene sequence: CDR1 SGHNT, CDR2 YYREEE (reference sequence). The CDR3 region is CASSSLLAGGNTGELFF. The DNA for the CDR3 is TGTGCCAGCAGCTCCCTCCTAGCGGGGGGGAACACCGGGGAGCTGTTTTTT.

The rearrangement links TRBV5-1 to TRBJ1-5; 9 nucleotides align to TRBD1. V was pared by 1 base and J by 7 bases, with 6 bases of the junction left unmatched. The CDR3 extends over 15 amino acids. Germline values: CDR1 SGHRS, CDR2 YFSETQ. The CDR3 protein is CASSLFGQGSQPQHF. As DNA, the CDR3 is TGCGCCAGCAGCTTGTTCGGACAGGGGAGCCAGCCCCAGCATTTT.

V gene TRBV7-2 combines with J gene TRBJ1-2; D might be TRBD1 (6 bases). The CDR3 contains 14 residues. V lost 5 bases and J 7 bases, leaving 17 bases between the germline ends. Germline CDR1 reads SGHTA; CDR2 reads FQGNSA. CDR3 DNA: TGTGCCAGCAGCCCGGCAGGGGTTGGGAGTGGCTACACCTTC. Encoded protein: CASSPAGVGSGYTF.

This sequence joins TRBV6-5 and TRBJ2-7; D remains ambiguous. Germline V CDR1 and CDR2: MNHEY, SVGAGI. V was pared by 5 bases and J by 0 bases, with 11 bases between. CDR3 size: 14 residues. This chain's CDR3 is CASSQAQASYEQYF. For the CDR3, the DNA is TGTGCCAGCAGTCAGGCTCAGGCCTCCTACGAGCAGTACTTC.

The chain joins TRBV3-1 (or the pseudogene TRBV3-2) to TRBJ1-6; 7 nucleotides agree with TRBD1. V was pared by 1 base and J by 7 bases, with 4 bases of the junction left unmatched. CDR1 and CDR2 from the germline V gene are LGHDT and YNNKEL (reference sequence). The CDR3 runs 15 residues. CDR3 DNA sequence: TGTGCCAGCAGCCAAGTGCCAGGGGGGAATTCACCCCTCCACTTT. Protein sequence: CASSQVPGGNSPLHF.

This clone showed up just a few times. The genes are TRBV7-9 and TRBJ2-3; a possible D gene is TRBD1 (5 bases). The V end was cut by 6 bases, the J end by 4 bases, with 14 bases between. The CDR3 loop spans 14 amino acids. CDR1 SEHNR and CDR2 FQNEAQ come from the germline V gene (reference sequence). CDR3 nucleotide sequence: TGTGCCAGCAGGCTGCAGGGTTTTGCAGATACGCAGTATTTT. Its protein is CASRLQGFADTQYF.

V gene TRBV29-1 combines with J gene TRBJ1-2, with TRBD1 identical over 10 bases. V lost 6 bases to trimming and J lost 7 bases; unmatched junction nucleotides: 11. Per germline, CDR1 SQVTM and CDR2 ANQGSEA. The CDR3 is made up of 14 amino acids. DNA of the CDR3: TGCAGCGTCCAACGGGACAGGGGATTTTCTGGCTACACCTTC. This encodes CSVQRDRGFSGYTF.

The chain is built from TRBV6-2 or TRBV6-3 and TRBJ2-1; TRBD1 is a possible D gene (5 bases). The V and J ends lost 5 bases and 15 bases respectively, with 17 bases between them. The CDR3 covers 12 residues. Germline lookup yields CDR1 MNHEY and CDR2 SVGEGT. CDR3 region: CASSTTDSQRFF. The CDR3 bases are TGTGCCAGCAGTACAACTGACAGTCAGCGGTTCTTC.

This clone was seen just once. Within the sample, other DNA sequences also encode this same CDR3. The V and J genes are TRBV3-1 (or the pseudogene TRBV3-2) and TRBJ1-1, with D possibly being TRBD1 (5 bases). Per the germline V gene, CDR1 is LGHDT and CDR2 is YNNKEL (reference sequence). Trimming took off 1 base at V and 4 bases at J, with 10 bases between the two ends. The CDR3 spans 14 residues. The CDR3 nucleotides are TGTGCCAGCAGCCAAGCAGGGTCCGTCACTGAAGCTTTCTTT. Translation gives CASSQAGSVTEAFF.

The chain uses TRBV21-1 and TRBJ2-5; TRBD2 is the table's D call, not checked against the DNA. TRBV21-1 is a recognized pseudogene. The CDR3 runs to 17 residues. The CDR3 loop reads CASSPRLAGDRQETQYF. Written as DNA, the CDR3 is TGTGCCAGCAGCCCACGACTAGCGGGGGATCGTCAAGAGACTCAGTACTTC.

The V call is TRBV15, the J call TRBJ2-7; no reliable D call. In germline, CDR1 is LNHNV, CDR2 YYDKDF (reference sequence). The CDR3 length is 13 residues. Trimming removed 0 bases at V and 4 bases at J, with 7 bases between. CDR3 nucleotides: TGTGCCACCAGCAGAGATTCGAGTTACGAGCAGTACTTC. Amino acid sequence: CATSRDSSYEQYF.